This T cell receptor (beta chain) appears in the sequencing data of a study of cytomegalovirus exposure and HLA in healthy donors. Study results and caveats: A later analysis linked a missense variant in DCLRE1C to the trimming of TCR beta V and J genes. TRBV6-2, TRBV6-3 and some other V segments were excluded as indistinguishable. The study labeled 150 to 200 TCR beta chains cytomegalovirus-associated. Analyses of presence and absence presupposed an approximately uniform sequencing depth across donors.

Germline V lookup: CDR1 GTSNPN, CDR2 SVGIG (reference sequence). V was shortened by 2 bases and J by 1 base, with 9 bases between the two germline ends. This CDR3 comprises 14 residues. About this clone: Its target is not known.

PCR employed 60 Vbeta and 13 Jbeta primers. Libraries were prepared by immunoSEQ multiplex PCR; TCRdb keeps only in-frame clonotypes and omits some of them. In the table there are 150,000 or so clones, roughly four fifths of which are singletons. The chain employs TRBV30 and TRBJ1-5, with D perhaps matching TRBD1 (6 bases). The source is a middle-aged woman in good health and CMV-seronegative. The specimen was PBMCs. CDR3 bases: TGTGCCTGGAGTACAGGGTCCAGCAATCAGCCCCAGCATTTT. Translation gives CAWSTGSSNQPQHF.